One sample yielded the 7 T cell receptor beta chains listed below, sequenced in a study of shared clonotypes between healthy human individuals. The assay was immunoSEQ multiplex PCR, and TCRdb's table has in-frame clones only and misses some. The data hold about 520,000 clones, with about 96% observed a single time. Input material: naive CD4+ T cells sorted from blood. Subset here: CD45RA+ positively selected. These receptors all stem from a woman aged 30 to 39 in good health.

Only one count was recorded for this clone. This chain uses TRBV6-5 with TRBJ2-5; 13 bases fit TRBD2. Germline CDR1 and CDR2: MNHEY and SVGAGI. With V trimmed by 6 bases and J by 11 bases, 9 bases remained unmatched. This CDR3 is 14 amino acids long. The CDR3 sequence: CASSGLAGEEEQYF. The CDR3 bases are TGTGCCAGCAGCGGACTAGCGGGAGAGGAGGAGCAGTACTTC.

The V gene is TRBV28, the J gene TRBJ2-7; D call uncertain. V gave up 4 bases and J gave up 6 bases, with 13 bases separating them. The CDR3 has 13 residues. Germline V gene lookup returns CDR1 MDHEN and CDR2 SYDVKM. The chain's CDR3 is CASSSRYPSEQYF. CDR3 DNA sequence: TGTGCCAGCAGTTCACGGTATCCTAGCGAGCAGTACTTC.

This chain connects TRBV4-1 to TRBJ2-7, with D possibly being TRBD1 (5 bases). V was clipped by 0 bases and J by 2 bases, with 11 bases between them. Germline CDR1 is MGHRA and CDR2 is YSYEKL. The CDR3 has 15 amino acids. The chain's CDR3 is CASSQDFPGPYEQYF. The CDR3, as DNA: TGCGCCAGCAGCCAAGATTTTCCAGGGCCCTACGAGCAGTACTTC.

V usage is TRBV6-6 and J usage is TRBJ2-7; 8 bases align to TRBD2. The V and J ends lost 7 bases and 6 bases, in that order; junction bases with no gene match: 8. The CDR3 length is 13 residues. Germline V lookup: CDR1 MNHNY, CDR2 SVGAGI (reference sequence). In nucleotides, the CDR3 is TGTGCCAGCAAGGATAGCGGGATTGGCGAGCAGTACTTC. Protein product: CASKDSGIGEQYF.

This rearrangement joins TRBV6-5 to TRBJ2-7; weak D call: TRBD2 (5 bases). Deletions cut 1 base from V and 3 bases from J, with 13 bases between. CDR1 is MNHEY, CDR2 SVGAGI, per germline. CDR3 length equals 15 residues. The CDR3 loop reads CASSYFSGDFYEQYF. As DNA, the CDR3 is TGTGCCAGCAGTTACTTCTCCGGGGATTTCTACGAGCAGTACTTC.

The rearrangement uses TRBV29-1 and TRBJ1-1; D gene uncertain. Germline CDR1 is SQVTM and CDR2 is ANQGSEA. Trimming left V 6 bases short and J 0 bases short, with 11 bases between. The CDR3 totals 13 residues. CDR3 residues: CSVQQRLNTEAFF. The CDR3 DNA reads as TGCAGCGTCCAACAGAGACTGAACACTGAAGCTTTCTTT.

CDR3 nucleotides: TGTGCCAGCAGCGCCACGCCCAAAGCGGGAGTCTACTACAATGAGCAGTTCTTC. Its translation: CASSATPKAGVYYNEQFF. The rearrangement uses TRBV12-1 and TRBJ2-1; no check of the table's D call, TRBD2, against the DNA was made. TRBV12-1 is deemed a pseudogene. CDR3 length: 18 amino acids.